Each of the 23 T cell receptor beta chains below was sequenced from the same sample in a study of shared clonotypes between healthy human individuals. Produced via immunoSEQ multiplex PCR; TCRdb's table is partial and in-frame only. The table has approximately 500,000 clones, 79% seen once. Sequencing used PBMCs. Source of these receptors: a woman aged 35 to 49 in good health. Some clones in this sample may be carry-over from other donors' samples.

The chain carries TRBV18 and TRBJ1-6; 9 bases are shared with TRBD1. V was clipped by 3 bases and J by 10 bases; unmatched bases: 4. This CDR3 is built from 14 residues. CDR1 is KGHSH and CDR2 is LQKENI in the germline V gene. The CDR3 DNA reads as TGTGCCAGCTCACCGGGACAGGGATTATCACCCCTCCACTTT. It translates to CASSPGQGLSPLHF.

V and J are TRBV29-1 and TRBJ2-6; 9 nucleotides line up with TRBD1. This CDR3 has 15 residues. V lost 7 bases to trimming and J lost 4 bases; unmatched junction nucleotides: 8. Germline V gives CDR1 SQVTM, CDR2 ANQGSEA. The CDR3 is CSAGDRVAGANVLTF. The CDR3 DNA reads as TGCAGCGCCGGGGACAGGGTAGCGGGGGCCAACGTCCTGACTTTC.

The V and J genes are TRBV10-1 and TRBJ1-3, with 12 positions matching TRBD1. V was pared by 4 bases and J by 3 bases, with 19 bases of the junction left unmatched. In germline, CDR1 is WNHNN, CDR2 SYGVQD (reference sequence). The CDR3 covers 21 residues. This CDR3 is CASSGKHRDRGRREHGNTIYF. Here the CDR3 DNA reads TGCGCCAGCAGTGGGAAACACCGGGACAGGGGGCGAAGAGAACATGGAAACACCATATATTTT.

This sequence joins TRBV30 and TRBJ2-7; possible D gene TRBD2, 5 bases. CDR3 length: 12 residues. V was shortened by 5 bases and J by 0 bases, with 8 bases between the two germline ends. Germline V CDR1 and CDR2: GTSNPN, SVGIG (reference sequence). CDR3 region: CAWAGGSYEQYF. Written as DNA, the CDR3 is TGTGCCTGGGCCGGAGGCTCCTACGAGCAGTACTTC.

V and J are TRBV9 and TRBJ2-2, with D maybe TRBD1 (5 bases). Germline CDR1 SGDLS, CDR2 YYNGEE. The CDR3 spans 17 residues. Trimming pared 0 bases from V and 2 bases from J, leaving 14 bases between. Here the CDR3 reads CASSVEPGRPNTGELFF. CDR3 nucleotide sequence: TGTGCCAGCAGCGTAGAACCAGGGCGACCCAACACCGGGGAGCTGTTTTTT.

The chain recombines TRBV7-2 with TRBJ2-1, with 12 bases aligning to TRBD1. The length of the CDR3 is 17 residues. Germline V lookup: CDR1 SGHTA, CDR2 FQGNSA. J lost 4 bases, V lost 6 bases, and 10 bases had no gene match. Here the CDR3 reads CASSPLGTGGDYNEQFF. As DNA, the CDR3 is TGTGCCAGCAGTCCGCTCGGGACAGGGGGCGATTACAATGAGCAGTTCTTC.

V and J are TRBV19 and TRBJ2-3; TRBD2 agrees at 7 bases. The CDR3 consists of 14 residues. Trimming removed 4 bases from V and 0 bases from J; junction bases left unmatched: 1. The germline CDR1 and CDR2 sequences are LNHDA and SQIVND (reference sequence). The CDR3 loop reads CASSSGGSTDTQYF. The CDR3 DNA follows: TGTGCCAGTAGTAGCGGGGGAAGCACAGATACGCAGTATTTT.

This clone appeared once. Other nucleotide sequences from this sample produce the same CDR3. The chain couples TRBV11-2 to TRBJ2-2; 8 bases are a match to TRBD2. V lost 5 bases and J lost 5; bases outside the gene matches: 7. Germline V gene lookup returns CDR1 SGHAT and CDR2 FQNNGV. This CDR3 has 15 amino acids. CDR3 sequence: CASSPPSGPTGELFF. The CDR3, as DNA: TGTGCCAGCAGCCCCCCTAGCGGGCCTACCGGGGAGCTGTTTTTT.

The chain employs TRBV5-1 and TRBJ2-2; weak D call: TRBD1 (6 bases). There are 13 residues in the CDR3. The V end was cut by 4 bases, the J end by 7 bases, with 11 bases between. CDR1 and CDR2 from the germline V gene are SGHRS and YFSETQ. CDR3 DNA: TGCGCCAGCAGCCAGGGACAAGGCGGGGAGCTGTTTTTT. It specifies CASSQGQGGELFF.

The chain combines TRBV28 with TRBJ1-2, with 11 bases aligning to TRBD1. This CDR3 has 14 residues. Germline CDR1 reads MDHEN; CDR2 reads SYDVKM. V was clipped by 4 bases and J by 6 bases; unmatched bases: 4. The CDR3 spells CASSWTGGANGYTF. CDR3 DNA: TGTGCCAGCAGTTGGACAGGGGGCGCGAATGGCTACACCTTC.

This rearrangement joins TRBV20-1 to TRBJ2-7, with a tentative D call TRBD2 (5 bases). Germline values: CDR1 DFQATT, CDR2 SNEGSKA (reference sequence). The V gene lost 8 bases and the J gene lost 4 bases, with 12 bases spanning the gap. The CDR3 sequence is 11 residues long. As DNA, the CDR3 is TGCAGTCCCGAGCGGAGATACGAGCAGTACTTC. It is translated as CSPERRYEQYF.

A remark on this clone: Its ends do not fully match the called genes, so a read error is possible. This rearrangement joins TRBV18 to TRBJ1-1; D is undetermined. Germline CDR1 is KGHSH and CDR2 is LQKENI. This CDR3 region has 13 residues. DNA of the CDR3: TGTGCCAGCTCACCAGGGGTCAGCACTGTAGCTTTCTTT. As protein: CASSPGVSTVAFF.

This sequence joins TRBV7-2 and TRBJ2-1; D may be TRBD1 (7 bases). The CDR3 runs 14 residues. V was cut by 3 bases and J by 7 bases, with 13 bases left in between. CDR1 SGHTA and CDR2 FQGNSA come from the germline V gene. The CDR3: CASSLPTGRNEQFF. CDR3 DNA sequence: TGTGCCAGCAGCTTGCCGACAGGGAGGAATGAGCAGTTCTTC.

The chain has TRBV7-3 and TRBJ1-2; possible D gene TRBD1, 5 bases. CDR3 length equals 13 residues. Germline assignment: CDR1 SGHTA and CDR2 FQGTGA. V was pared by 5 bases and J by 4 bases, with 11 bases between. The CDR3 DNA reads TGTGCCAGCAGCCCGGGCGGGGCCTATGGCTACACCTTC. This encodes CASSPGGAYGYTF. The full variable domain, completed using reference TRBV7-3 and TRBJ1-2, is GAGVSQTPSNKVTEKGKYVELRCDPISGHTALYWYRQSLGQGPEFLIYFQGTGAADDSGLPNDRFFAVRPEGSVSTLKIQRTERGDSAVYLCASSPGGAYGYTFGSGTRLTVV.

The CDR3 DNA reads TGTGCCAGCAGCTTAGTACTAGGGGTACAGAATGAGCAGTTCTTC. This encodes CASSLVLGVQNEQFF. The chain uses TRBV11-2 and TRBJ2-1; the D call may be TRBD1 or TRBD2 (5 bases each). The CDR3 runs 15 residues. V was cut by 1 base and J by 7 bases, with 14 bases left in between. Germline loops: CDR1 SGHAT, CDR2 FQNNGV.

In DNA, the CDR3 is TGTGCCAGCAGCCCCGGACTAGCGGGGGTTCTGGAGCAGTACTTC. Protein product: CASSPGLAGVLEQYF. This chain connects TRBV5-5 to TRBJ2-7, with 13 nucleotides matching TRBD2. The ends lost 4 bases at V and 7 bases at J; junction bases unmatched: 8. The CDR3 is made up of 15 amino acids. Germline loops: CDR1 SGHKS, CDR2 YYEKEE (reference sequence).

This clone was counted only a few times. The chain has TRBV5-1 and TRBJ1-1; D not certain. The CDR3 is 13 amino acids. V lost 0 bases and J lost 6, with 9 bases in between. Looked up from germline, CDR1 is SGHRS and CDR2 is YFSETQ. CDR3 protein: CASSLEFGSEAFF. CDR3 DNA sequence: TGCGCCAGCAGCTTGGAGTTCGGTTCTGAAGCTTTCTTT.

The chain is built from TRBV28 and TRBJ2-5; D is possibly TRBD1 (7 bases). Trimming removed 8 bases at V and 5 bases at J, with 15 bases between. The germline CDR1 and CDR2 sequences are MDHEN and SYDVKM. The CDR3 runs to 13 residues. The CDR3 DNA reads as TGTGCCAGCGGAGGGGGCGGGTGGGAGACCCAGTACTTC. It specifies CASGGGGWETQYF.

This sequence joins TRBV7-3 and TRBJ2-7, with D unclear. This CDR3 has 9 amino acids. Between the trimmed V and J ends, which lost 9 bases and 9 bases, there was a span of 9 bases. Germline values: CDR1 SGHTA, CDR2 FQGTGA. This CDR3 is CASFSSQYF. The CDR3, as DNA: TGTGCCAGTTTCTCGTCGCAGTACTTC.

The V and J genes are TRBV30 and TRBJ2-7; TRBD1 matches at 9 bases. From germline, CDR1 is GTSNPN and CDR2 SVGIG (reference sequence). The CDR3 covers 14 residues. The V and J ends lost 5 bases and 2 bases, in that order; junction bases with no gene match: 7. The CDR3 nucleotides are TGTGCCTGGGAAACCGGGACAGGGACCTACGAGCAGTACTTC. Translated, it gives CAWETGTGTYEQYF.

The chain has TRBV2 and TRBJ2-7; tentative D call: TRBD2 (6 bases). V lost 3 bases, J lost 7 bases, and 25 bases lay in between. CDR3 length: 17 amino acids. Germline CDR1 is SNHLY and CDR2 is FYNNEI. The CDR3 loop is CASSDRASAELWGEQYF. CDR3 nucleotide sequence: TGTGCCAGCAGTGATCGTGCTAGCGCAGAACTGTGGGGGGAGCAGTACTTC.

V is TRBV18 and J is TRBJ2-7; a weak D match, TRBD1 (5 bases). CDR3 length: 14 amino acids. Germline CDR1 KGHSH, CDR2 LQKENI. The V and J ends lost 2 bases and 3 bases respectively, with 11 bases between them. The CDR3 DNA is TGTGCCAGCTCACCAGCCGGCAGGGACTACGAGCAGTACTTC. Amino acids: CASSPAGRDYEQYF.

The V call is TRBV21-1, the J call TRBJ1-2; the table's D call TRBD1 went unverified against the DNA. TRBV21-1 is classified as a pseudogene. CDR3 size: 15 residues. Here the CDR3 reads CASSPWGKANYGYTF. The CDR3 region has the DNA TGTGCCAGCAGCCCCTGGGGCAAGGCTAACTATGGCTACACCTTC.